These 10 T cell receptor beta chains were all obtained from the same sample, sequenced in a study of blood T cell repertoires in COVID-19. Some clones are missing from TCRdb's copy, which holds only in-frame ones; the method was immunoSEQ multiplex PCR. The table lists some 120,000 clones, 84% of them singletons. What was sequenced was peripheral blood. The receptor source for this set is a woman aged 25 to 45 who had recovered from COVID-19.

The V and J genes are TRBV7-2 and TRBJ2-1, with TRBD2 matching over 10 bases. This CDR3 is built from 15 residues. Per germline, CDR1 SGHTA and CDR2 FQGNSA. V shed 4 bases, J shed 3 bases, and the junction held 3 bases outside the gene matches. The DNA for the CDR3 is TGTGCCAGCAGCTCCGGACTAGCGGACTACAATGAGCAGTTCTTC. It translates to CASSSGLADYNEQFF. The complete variable domain, with remaining parts taken from reference TRBV7-2 and TRBJ2-1, reads GAGVSQSPSNKVTEKGKDVELRCDPISGHTALYWYRQSLGQGLEFLIYFQGNSAPDKSGLPSDRFSAERTGGSVSTLTIQRTQQEDSAVYLCASSSGLADYNEQFFGPGTRLTVL.

The chain uses TRBV14 and TRBJ1-1; 7 bases match TRBD1. Germline CDR1 and CDR2: SGHDN and FVKESK. This CDR3 is built from 15 residues. Unmatched junction bases numbered 6, after V lost 4 bases and J lost 1 base. CDR3 sequence (DNA): TGTGCCAGCAGCCGGAGACAGGGTTGGAACACTGAAGCTTTCTTT. This encodes CASSRRQGWNTEAFF.

The rearrangement uses TRBV30 and TRBJ1-2; D gene unclear. Trimming stripped 1 base from V and 0 bases from J, with 9 bases between. Germline loops: CDR1 GTSNPN, CDR2 SVGIG (reference sequence). CDR3 length: 14 amino acids. This chain's CDR3 is CAWSGLQSNYGYTF. The DNA of the CDR3 is TGTGCCTGGAGTGGACTTCAGTCTAACTATGGCTACACCTTC.

The J gene is TRBJ2-7, the V gene TRBV19; weak D call: TRBD1 (5 bases). The ends were cut back, 4 bases at V and 4 bases at J, with 17 bases in the middle. Germline V gene data show CDR1 as LNHDA and CDR2 as SQIVND (reference sequence). This CDR3 comprises 15 residues. The CDR3 DNA follows: TGTGCCAGTAGTAATGTAGGGCAGGGCGGTTACGAGCAGTACTTC. It is translated as CASSNVGQGGYEQYF. Full variable domain (remainder filled in from reference TRBV19 and TRBJ2-7): DGGITQSPKYLFRKEGQNVTLSCEQNLNHDAMYWYRQDPGQGLRLIYYSQIVNDFQKGDIAEGYSVSREKKESFPLTVTSAQKNPTAFYLCASSNVGQGGYEQYFGPGTRLTVT.

J is TRBJ2-5 and V is TRBV27; 9 nucleotides align to TRBD2. With V trimmed by 9 bases and J by 1 base, 0 bases remained unmatched. Per the germline V gene, CDR1 is MNHEY and CDR2 is SMNVEV (reference sequence). The CDR3 sequence is 12 residues long. The CDR3 nucleotides are TGTGCCAGTAGCGGGGGCCAAGAGACCCAGTACTTC. It yields the protein CASSGGQETQYF.

The chain employs TRBV27 and TRBJ2-5, with D maybe TRBD2 (7 bases). Germline lookup yields CDR1 MNHEY and CDR2 SMNVEV (reference sequence). V lost 1 base and J 5 bases, leaving 11 bases between the germline ends. The CDR3 has 14 amino acids. CDR3 nucleotide sequence: TGTGCCAGCAGTTTATGGGGGGGGCCGGAGACCCAGTACTTC. Encoded protein: CASSLWGGPETQYF.

The chain is built from TRBV19 and TRBJ2-3, with D maybe TRBD2 (5 bases). The CDR3 has 13 amino acids. Germline values: CDR1 LNHDA, CDR2 SQIVND (reference sequence). Trimming removed 6 bases at V and 7 bases at J, with 14 bases between. The CDR3, as DNA: TGTGCCAGTAGCGGGCTAGCATACAATACGCAGTATTTT. Amino acid sequence: CASSGLAYNTQYF. Variable domain in full (rest from reference TRBV19 and TRBJ2-3): DGGITQSPKYLFRKEGQNVTLSCEQNLNHDAMYWYRQDPGQGLRLIYYSQIVNDFQKGDIAEGYSVSREKKESFPLTVTSAQKNPTAFYLCASSGLAYNTQYFGPGTRLTVL.

The J gene is TRBJ2-3, the V gene TRBV5-6, with TRBD2 matching 7 bases. CDR1 SGHDT and CDR2 YYEEEE come from the germline V gene. V trimming: 0 bases; J trimming: 5 bases; junction bases outside the gene matches: 12. The CDR3 contains 17 residues. CDR3 region: CASSLVGGEGLEDTQYF. CDR3 nucleotide sequence: TGTGCCAGCAGCTTGGTTGGCGGGGAGGGCCTGGAAGATACGCAGTATTTT.

This rearrangement joins TRBV3-1 (or the pseudogene TRBV3-2) to TRBJ2-1; a possible D gene is TRBD2 (5 bases). Trimming left V 1 base short and J 10 bases short, with 26 bases between. The CDR3 length is 18 residues. CDR1 LGHDT and CDR2 YNNKEL come from the germline V gene (reference sequence). CDR3 DNA sequence: TGTGCCAGCAGCCAAGCGATGGTTGTCGGGATTCCGGCCGGCGAGCAGTTCTTC. This translates into CASSQAMVVGIPAGEQFF.

This clone was detected a few times. The chain joins TRBV14 to TRBJ1-2, with no clear D. Between the trimmed V and J ends, which lost 4 bases and 8 bases, there was a span of 11 bases. Germline CDR1 is SGHDN and CDR2 is FVKESK. The CDR3 has 12 amino acids. The CDR3 here is CASSRGGRGYTF. CDR3 bases: TGTGCCAGCAGCCGGGGAGGGCGCGGCTACACCTTC.